These 32 T cell receptor beta chains originate from one sample sequenced in a study of T cells in localized non-small cell lung cancer. Data came from immunoSEQ multiplex PCR; TCRdb stores just in-frame clones and leaves some out. The sample yields roughly 4,200 clones, roughly two fifths seen once. The sample was lung tumor tissue, taken before any cancer treatment. Receptor source: a woman aged 35-70 years with stage I lung adenocarcinoma.

The DNA of the CDR3 is TGTGCCAGTACCCCTCAGAGGGTTAGCGACTATGGCTACACCTTC. It codes for CASTPQRVSDYGYTF. J is TRBJ1-2 and V is TRBV19; D is unclear. Trimming shortened V by 7 bases and J by 3 bases, and 18 bases separated the two germline ends. Germline V gene sequence: CDR1 LNHDA, CDR2 SQIVND (reference sequence). This CDR3 is 15 amino acids long.

V is TRBV14 and J is TRBJ2-7; D is undetermined. With 4 bases removed from V and 2 bases from J, the gap between germline ends came to 12 bases. The CDR3 runs to 14 residues. Germline V gene data show CDR1 as SGHDN and CDR2 as FVKESK. The CDR3 bases are TGTGCCAGCAGCCCTCAGATATCTACCTACGAGCAGTACTTC. It encodes CASSPQISTYEQYF.

This chain joins TRBV30 and TRBJ2-3; unclear D gene. Germline V CDR1 and CDR2: GTSNPN, SVGIG (reference sequence). V was trimmed by 5 bases and J by 2 bases, leaving 11 bases between them. The length of the CDR3 is 13 residues. CDR3 sequence reads: CAWGSTTTDTQYF. The CDR3 DNA follows: TGTGCCTGGGGTTCCACGACCACAGATACGCAGTATTTT.

CDR3 region: CAVAGGPTRPEQFF. DNA of the CDR3: TGTGCCGTAGCGGGAGGGCCTACCCGCCCCGAGCAGTTCTTC. V is TRBV12-2 and J is TRBJ2-1; TRBD2 is the table's D call, not checked against the DNA. TRBV12-2 represents a pseudogene. The CDR3 has 14 residues.

The rearrangement uses TRBV28 and TRBJ2-7, with 7 bases matching TRBD1. CDR1 is MDHEN, CDR2 SYDVKM, per germline. V shed 6 bases, J shed 7 bases, and the junction held 12 bases outside the gene matches. This CDR3 is 14 amino acids long. The CDR3 DNA is TGTGCCAGCAGCTCGGGACAGTCCTCCTGGGAGCAGTACTTC. Translated, it gives CASSSGQSSWEQYF.

The chain carries TRBV19 and TRBJ1-5; the match to TRBD1 covers 12 bases. J gave up 6 bases and V 6 bases, and 9 bases lay outside the gene matches. Germline CDR1 and CDR2: LNHDA and SQIVND (reference sequence). The CDR3 spans 16 residues. The CDR3 here is CASSDPGQGASQPQHF. The CDR3 DNA follows: TGTGCCAGTAGCGATCCGGGACAGGGGGCTAGTCAGCCCCAGCATTTT. Based on the CDR3 plus reference TRBV19 and TRBJ1-5, the full variable domain is DGGITQSPKYLFRKEGQNVTLSCEQNLNHDAMYWYRQDPGQGLRLIYYSQIVNDFQKGDIAEGYSVSREKKESFPLTVTSAQKNPTAFYLCASSDPGQGASQPQHFGDGTRLSIL.

The chain carries TRBV9 and TRBJ2-3; D gene uncertain. This CDR3 has 15 amino acids. Trimming removed 3 bases at V and 2 bases at J, with 13 bases between. Germline V lookup: CDR1 SGDLS, CDR2 YYNGEE. The CDR3 is CASSAQGLSTDTQYF. The CDR3 coding sequence is TGTGCCAGCAGCGCCCAAGGCCTTTCCACAGATACGCAGTATTTT.

The count of this clone is one. V is TRBV18 and J is TRBJ2-5; TRBD1 agrees at 7 bases. The CDR3 spans 15 residues. Germline V gene sequence: CDR1 KGHSH, CDR2 LQKENI. V lost 4 bases to trimming and J lost 2 bases; unmatched junction nucleotides: 7. The CDR3 coding sequence is TGTGCCAGCTCACGGTCGGGCAGGGGGCAAGAGACCCAGTACTTC. Residues: CASSRSGRGQETQYF.

This sequence joins TRBV10-1 and TRBJ2-1; 11 nucleotides align to TRBD2. V dropped 8 bases and J dropped 7; count of bases not matched to a gene: 7. The germline gives CDR1 WNHNN, CDR2 SYGVQD (reference sequence). This CDR3 has 14 amino acids. The CDR3 protein is CASSTSGMSNEQFF. For the CDR3, the DNA is TGCGCCAGCTCGACTAGCGGGATGTCGAATGAGCAGTTCTTC.

This clone was seen a few times. The chain is built from TRBV19 and TRBJ2-7, with TRBD1 matching over 7 bases. Germline loops: CDR1 LNHDA, CDR2 SQIVND (reference sequence). J was trimmed by 6 bases and V by 6 bases; bases with no gene match: 8. This CDR3 spans 13 amino acids. CDR3 amino acids: CASSGDSILEQYF. CDR3 DNA: TGTGCCAGTAGCGGGGACAGCATTCTCGAGCAGTACTTC.

The chain combines TRBV30 with TRBJ1-2; no definite D call. The V and J ends lost 3 bases and 1 base respectively, with 6 bases between them. This CDR3 spans 12 amino acids. Germline V lookup: CDR1 GTSNPN, CDR2 SVGIG (reference sequence). The DNA for the CDR3 is TGTGCCTGGAGCTTCGGTAACTATGGCTACACCTTC. Its protein product is CAWSFGNYGYTF.

This chain uses TRBV29-1 with TRBJ1-1; the match to TRBD1 covers 8 bases. J was trimmed by 5 bases and V by 7 bases; bases with no gene match: 15. This CDR3 has 15 amino acids. CDR1 is SQVTM, CDR2 ANQGSEA, per germline. The CDR3 coding sequence is TGCAGCGGAAGGCCTCAGGGGGCGCGTAATACTGAAGCTTTCTTT. Amino acid sequence: CSGRPQGARNTEAFF.

This clone was seen only a few times. The V call is TRBV14, the J call TRBJ1-5; no firm D call. Germline CDR1 reads SGHDN; CDR2 reads FVKESK. The germline V and J ends were trimmed by 1 base and 3 bases, with 16 bases remaining between them. This CDR3 is built from 17 residues. CDR3 nucleotide sequence: TGTGCCAGCAGCCAAGTACGGGGTCGCGAGAACAATCAGCCCCAGCATTTT. This gives the protein CASSQVRGRENNQPQHF. Looking up the rest from reference TRBV14 and TRBJ1-5 gives the full variable domain: EAGVTQFPSHSVIEKGQTVTLRCDPISGHDNLYWYRRVMGKEIKFLLHFVKESKQDESGMPNNRFLAERTGGTYSTLKVQPAELEDSGVYFCASSQVRGRENNQPQHFGDGTRLSIL.

In its sample, this clone was seen a few times. The chain joins TRBV11-3 to TRBJ1-1; 7 bases map to TRBD1. Per the germline V gene, CDR1 is SGHNT and CDR2 is YENEEA. V lost 4 bases and J lost 6; bases outside the gene matches: 17. The CDR3 spans 17 residues. The CDR3 region is CASSSLKGQDRESEAFF. The CDR3 bases are TGTGCCAGCAGCTCCCTAAAGGGACAAGACAGGGAGTCTGAAGCTTTCTTT.

In DNA, the CDR3 is TGTGCCAGCAGCTTGGTCAGAAATGAGGACGAGCAGTACTTC. It specifies CASSLVRNEDEQYF. The V and J genes are TRBV11-3 and TRBJ2-7; no reliable D call. V was trimmed by 3 bases and J by 5 bases, leaving 14 bases between them. The CDR3 contains 14 residues. CDR1 is SGHNT and CDR2 is YENEEA in the germline V gene.

V is TRBV18 and J is TRBJ2-7; the D gene is possibly TRBD1 (6 bases). V lost 1 base and J 5 bases, leaving 15 bases between the germline ends. Germline V gene data show CDR1 as KGHSH and CDR2 as LQKENI. The CDR3 is made up of 15 amino acids. The CDR3 DNA sequence: TGTGCCAGCTCACCACGAGCACAGGGTGGGGACGAGCAGTACTTC. This gives the protein CASSPRAQGGDEQYF.

The chain joins TRBV6-8 to TRBJ2-7, with D possibly TRBD1 on 6 matching bases. There are 12 residues in the CDR3. CDR1 is MNHGY, CDR2 SAAAGT, per germline. V gave up 6 bases and J gave up 5 bases, with 11 bases separating them. The CDR3 here is CASRQGLHEQYF. The CDR3 coding sequence is TGTGCCAGCAGACAGGGTCTCCACGAGCAGTACTTC.

By sample fraction, this clone is medium-sized. Germline is not matched at one junction end, which may reflect a read error. The chain links TRBV6-8 to TRBJ2-2; tentatively, D is TRBD1 (6 bases). CDR3 length equals 15 residues. Germline CDR1 is MNHGY and CDR2 is SAAAGT. For the CDR3, the DNA is TGTGCCATCAGTGTTGACAGGACCTTTACCGGGGAGCTGTTTTTT. It yields the protein CAISVDRTFTGELFF.

The rearrangement uses TRBV15 and TRBJ1-2; 7 bases are shared with TRBD1. Germline-derived CDR1 and CDR2 are LNHNV and YYDKDF (reference sequence). This CDR3 spans 14 amino acids. The V gene end was trimmed by 9 bases and the J gene end by 0 bases; junction bases not matched to a gene: 7. The CDR3 loop is CATTPGTANYGYTF. The CDR3 DNA sequence: TGTGCCACAACCCCCGGGACAGCTAACTATGGCTACACCTTC.

A note on this clone: At one of its ends the junction is not consistent with the germline gene, which may arise from a read error. CDR3 in amino acids: CASSLENAVLGYNEQFF. The CDR3 nucleotides read TGTGCCAGTAGTCTAGAAAACGCCGTACTAGGATACAATGAGCAGTTCTTC. The V and J genes are TRBV19 and TRBJ2-1; TRBD2 might be the D (5 bases). The CDR3 is 17 amino acids. Per the germline V gene, CDR1 is LNHDA and CDR2 is SQIVND (reference sequence).

The chain is built from TRBV28 and TRBJ2-7; D is tentatively TRBD1 or TRBD2 (6 bases each). Germline V gene sequence: CDR1 MDHEN, CDR2 SYDVKM. The CDR3 has 14 amino acids. The ends were cut back, 3 bases at V and 2 bases at J, with 11 bases in the middle. CDR3 residues: CASSLTGATYEQYF. The CDR3 nucleotides are TGTGCCAGCAGTTTGACGGGGGCCACCTACGAGCAGTACTTC.

This chain connects TRBV30 to TRBJ1-5; D might be TRBD1 (5 bases). The CDR3 consists of 16 residues. Germline V gene lookup returns CDR1 GTSNPN and CDR2 SVGIG (reference sequence). Trimming left V 2 bases short and J 3 bases short, with 17 bases between. For the CDR3, the DNA is TGTGCCTGGAGTCATCCCCGGGACGCCGCCAATCAGCCCCAGCATTTT. Translating it yields CAWSHPRDAANQPQHF.

The V and J genes are TRBV10-1 and TRBJ1-4; D remains ambiguous. Germline CDR1 WNHNN, CDR2 SYGVQD (reference sequence). The CDR3 spans 14 residues. Between the trimmed V and J ends, which lost 2 bases and 2 bases, there was a span of 6 bases. The CDR3 DNA follows: TGCGCCAGCAGTGAGGAGTTGACTAATGAAAAACTGTTTTTT. Amino acid sequence: CASSEELTNEKLFF.

The chain has TRBV5-1 and TRBJ1-3; perhaps TRBD1 as D (6 bases). The CDR3 is 14 residues long. Trimming removed 0 bases from V and 3 bases from J, with 7 bases in between. Germline V gene data show CDR1 as SGHRS and CDR2 as YFSETQ. The CDR3 DNA is TGCGCCAGCAGCTTGGAGGGGGATGGAAACACCATATATTTT. Translation: CASSLEGDGNTIYF.

About this clone itself: One end of the junction varies from germline; a read error may be responsible. The rearrangement joins TRBV30 to TRBJ1-1, with D possibly TRBD1 on 6 matching bases. CDR3 length: 13 amino acids. Germline assignment: CDR1 GTSNPN and CDR2 SVGIG (reference sequence). The CDR3 nucleotides are TGTGCCTGGAGCACAAATAGTCCAGGGGAAGTTTTCTTT. Amino acids: CAWSTNSPGEVFF.

Only a few counts were recorded for this clone. V and J are TRBV11-3 and TRBJ1-1; 9 bases map to TRBD1. This CDR3 contains 15 residues. Germline V gene data show CDR1 as SGHNT and CDR2 as YENEEA. V lost 3 bases, J lost 11 bases, and 13 bases stayed unmatched. Here the CDR3 DNA reads TGTGCCAGCAGCTTGGGTCCCGGGACAGGGAGTAGGGCTTTCTTT. Its translation: CASSLGPGTGSRAFF.

The CDR3 nucleotides are TGCAGCGTTGGGGGAGCGGGAGGGGGAGATACGCAGTATTTT. It is translated as CSVGGAGGGDTQYF. The V and J genes are TRBV29-1 and TRBJ2-3, with TRBD2 identical over 10 bases. V lost 4 bases and J lost 5; bases outside the gene matches: 6. The germline V gene encodes CDR1 SQVTM and CDR2 ANQGSEA. The CDR3 totals 14 residues.

The chain employs TRBV18 and TRBJ1-2, with TRBD1 identical over 8 bases. J lost 3 bases, V lost 4 bases, and 10 bases had no gene match. The V gene's germline CDR1 is KGHSH and CDR2 LQKENI. The CDR3 has 16 residues. CDR3 sequence reads: CASSQTGARSYYGYTF. Here the CDR3 DNA reads TGTGCCAGCTCACAGACAGGGGCGAGATCCTACTATGGCTACACCTTC.

This clone is a singleton in its sample. The chain is built from TRBV10-2 and TRBJ2-5; 7 bases fit TRBD2. The germline gives CDR1 WSHSY, CDR2 SAAADI. The CDR3 contains 16 residues. V gave up 0 bases and J gave up 5 bases; unmatched junction bases: 9. The CDR3 here is CASSESSGRERETQYF. The DNA for the CDR3 is TGCGCCAGCAGTGAGTCTTCCGGGCGGGAGAGGGAGACCCAGTACTTC.

The J gene is TRBJ2-3, the V gene TRBV18; no reliable D call. Germline lookup yields CDR1 KGHSH and CDR2 LQKENI. Trimming left V 0 bases short and J 0 bases short, with 4 bases between. The CDR3 is 14 residues long. CDR3 bases: TGTGCCAGCTCACCACCGCATAGCACAGATACGCAGTATTTT. This gives the protein CASSPPHSTDTQYF.

This chain connects TRBV19 to TRBJ2-2; D remains unclear. The CDR3 totals 16 residues. V gave up 1 base and J gave up 0 bases, with 9 bases separating them. Per the germline V gene, CDR1 is LNHDA and CDR2 is SQIVND (reference sequence). CDR3 nucleotide sequence: TGTGCCAGTAGTATAGTGAACAGCGCGAACACCGGGGAGCTGTTTTTT. Its protein product is CASSIVNSANTGELFF.

In this sample, this clone turned up a few times. V gene TRBV30 combines with J gene TRBJ1-2, with a tentative D call TRBD1 (5 bases). Trimming cost V 3 bases and J 3 bases, with 14 bases left between them. This CDR3 spans 14 amino acids. Germline V gene sequence: CDR1 GTSNPN, CDR2 SVGIG (reference sequence). In DNA, the CDR3 is TGTGCCTGGAGCGACCCGGGGGAATACTATGGCTACACCTTC. Its translation: CAWSDPGEYYGYTF.